The 19 T cell receptor beta chains below all came from one sample that was sequenced in a study of blood T cells in healthy people across ages. For the second PCR, which ran for roughly 6 to 12 cycles, a sample-barcoded 5' primer and a J-beta primer mix were used. TCRdb reanalysed the 5' RACE reads using MiXCR and keeps one entry per CDR3 protein. The data contain roughly 1,000,000 distinct CDR3 sequences, less than 25% of them singletons. The same sample was also used in a study of T cells of mothers and their children.

Sequencing input: blood. These receptors came from a girl aged 2 to 9 in good health.

V gene TRBV7-8 combines with J gene TRBJ1-1, with TRBD1 as a possible D gene (5 bases). Germline V gives CDR1 SGHVS, CDR2 FQNEAQ. The CDR3 is 14 residues long. The V end was cut by 7 bases, the J end by 4 bases, with 16 bases between. CDR3 sequence: CASNSRGFGTEAFF. The CDR3 bases are TGTGCCAGCAACAGTAGGGGTTTTGGCACTGAAGCTTTCTTT.

V gene TRBV5-1 combines with J gene TRBJ2-1, with 10 bases fitting TRBD2. The CDR3 sequence is 17 residues long. Per germline, CDR1 SGHRS and CDR2 YFSETQ. V was pared by 4 bases and J by 6 bases, with 13 bases of the junction left unmatched. The CDR3 here is CASSMFVSGRSSNEQFF. The CDR3, as DNA: TGCGCCAGCAGCATGTTTGTTAGCGGGAGGAGTTCCAATGAGCAGTTCTTC. Complete variable domain (other parts from reference TRBV5-1 and TRBJ2-1): KAGVTQTPRYLIKTRGQQVTLSCSPISGHRSVSWYQQTPGQGLQFLFEYFSETQRNKGNFPGRFSGRQFSNSRSEMNVSTLELGDSALYLCASSMFVSGRSSNEQFFGPGTRLTVL.

This clonotype was seen only a few times. The junction departs from germline at one end; a sequencing error may be responsible. The gene calls are TRBV5-1 and TRBJ2-3; D ambiguous. The CDR3 sequence is 11 residues long. The germline gives CDR1 SGHRS, CDR2 YFSETQ. The CDR3, as DNA: TGCGCCGGCAGCCTAGGGGATACGCAGTATTTT. Its translation: CAGSLGDTQYF. Looking up the rest from reference TRBV5-1 and TRBJ2-3 gives the full variable domain: KAGVTQTPRYLIKTRGQQVTLSCSPISGHRSVSWYQQTPGQGLQFLFEYFSETQRNKGNFPGRFSGRQFSNSRSEMNVSTLELGDSALYLCAGSLGDTQYFGPGTRLTVL.

V gene TRBV5-1 combines with J gene TRBJ2-5; no clear D gene. TRBJ2-1 explains the end of the DNA better; the J call may be wrong. The germline V gene has CDR1 SGHRS and CDR2 YFSETQ. The CDR3 has 12 residues. CDR3 in amino acids: CASSFSWDEQFF. The CDR3 nucleotides read TGCGCCAGCAGCTTCTCGTGGGATGAGCAGTTCTTC.

This chain links TRBV7-3 with TRBJ2-5; D is unresolved. The DNA end is more similar to TRBJ2-1, so the J call may be wrong. This CDR3 is 13 amino acids long. Germline lookup yields CDR1 SGHTA and CDR2 FQGTGA. CDR3 sequence reads: CASSLKGIDEQFF. CDR3 in DNA: TGTGCCAGCAGCTTAAAAGGTATCGATGAGCAGTTCTTC.

This clonotype was seen only a few times. V usage is TRBV24-1 and J usage is TRBJ1-1, with a possible D match to TRBD1 (6 bases). The CDR3 is made up of 13 amino acids. The V end lost 3 bases, the J end lost 11 bases, and 15 bases lay between the germline ends. CDR1 is KGHDR, CDR2 SFDVKD, per germline. Here the CDR3 reads CATSDLFTGTAFF. The DNA for the CDR3 is TGTGCCACCAGTGATCTGTTTACAGGGACGGCTTTCTTT.

CDR3 loop: CASSFHNRDRSYNEQFF. The CDR3 region has the DNA TGTGCCAGCAGTTTCCATAACCGGGACAGAAGTTACAATGAGCAGTTCTTC. The chain couples TRBV28 to TRBJ2-5, with 7 bases identical to TRBD1. The DNA end is more similar to TRBJ2-1, so the J call may be wrong. Per germline, CDR1 MDHEN and CDR2 SYDVKM. The CDR3 covers 17 residues.

This rearrangement joins TRBV29-1 to TRBJ2-1; no clear D gene. V lost 5 bases, J lost 6 bases, and 14 bases lay in between. CDR3 length equals 13 residues. Germline V gene data show CDR1 as SQVTM and CDR2 as ANQGSEA. The CDR3 DNA follows: TGCAGCGTTAGGTTCAGAGGAGCCAATGAGCAGTTCTTC. Protein: CSVRFRGANEQFF.

The CDR3 region is CASSYDQADTQYF. For the CDR3, the DNA is TGTGCCAGCAGTTATGACCAGGCAGATACGCAGTATTTT. The chain recombines TRBV6-6 with TRBJ2-3; the D is unclear. The CDR3 covers 13 residues. Trimming pared 3 bases from V and 4 bases from J, leaving 8 bases between. Germline V gene lookup returns CDR1 MNHNY and CDR2 SVGAGI (reference sequence).

The chain has TRBV6-2 or TRBV6-3 and TRBJ2-5, with 10 bases lining up with TRBD1. The J call may not be correct, given that the DNA end is closer to TRBJ2-7. From germline, CDR1 is MNHEY and CDR2 SVGEGT. The CDR3 covers 14 residues. CDR3 sequence: CASSYSGTGDEQYF. The CDR3 bases are TGTGCCAGCAGTTACTCTGGGACAGGGGACGAGCAGTACTTC.

This sequence joins TRBV24-1 and TRBJ2-5, with a weak D call TRBD2 (7 bases). The CDR3 length is 15 residues. With 7 bases removed from V and 3 bases from J, the gap between germline ends came to 17 bases. Germline CDR1 is KGHDR and CDR2 is SFDVKD. CDR3 amino acids: CATRATGGPKETQYF. The CDR3 nucleotides are TGTGCCACCAGAGCGACGGGGGGCCCCAAAGAGACCCAGTACTTC.

The sample holds a few counts of this clonotype. The chain joins TRBV7-9 to TRBJ2-5, with unresolved D. The CDR3 is 13 residues long. Germline V gene lookup returns CDR1 SEHNR and CDR2 FQNEAQ (reference sequence). The V end was cut by 3 bases, the J end by 5 bases, with 10 bases between. The CDR3 is CASSFSQLETQYF. CDR3 nucleotides: TGTGCCAGCAGCTTCTCTCAGTTGGAGACCCAGTACTTC.

This chain joins TRBV4-1 and TRBJ2-5, with TRBD2 identical over 10 bases. TRBJ2-7 explains the end of the DNA better; the J call may be wrong. Looked up from germline, CDR1 is MGHRA and CDR2 is YSYEKL. The CDR3 consists of 16 residues. The CDR3 region is CASSQDAGTSDYEQYF. As DNA, the CDR3 is TGCGCCAGCAGCCAAGACGCCGGGACTAGCGACTACGAGCAGTACTTC.

The J gene is TRBJ2-7, the V gene TRBV20-1; 10 nucleotides align to TRBD2. In germline, CDR1 is DFQATT, CDR2 SNEGSKA (reference sequence). CDR3 length equals 15 residues. With 5 bases clipped from V and 3 bases from J, the junction kept 10 bases outside the gene matches. This chain's CDR3 is CSAPGISGRLYEQYF. CDR3 in DNA: TGCAGTGCTCCAGGTATTAGCGGGAGGCTCTACGAGCAGTACTTC.

This clonotype was seen more than once but under ten times. The chain recombines TRBV7-9 with TRBJ2-5, with TRBD1 matching 9 bases. Germline V gives CDR1 SEHNR, CDR2 FQNEAQ (reference sequence). This CDR3 contains 19 residues. Trimming at V came to 5 bases and at J to 2 bases, leaving 18 bases not matched to a gene. In nucleotides, the CDR3 is TGTGCCAGCAGCAGGGAACGCTCTCGACAGGGGGGGAGGCAAGAGACCCAGTACTTC. Residues: CASSRERSRQGGRQETQYF. The variable domain in full, completed from reference TRBV7-9 and TRBJ2-5, reads DTGVSQNPRHKITKRGQNVTFRCDPISEHNRLYWYRQTLGQGPEFLTYFQNEAQLEKSRLLSDRFSAERPKGSFSTLEIQRTEQGDSAMYLCASSRERSRQGGRQETQYFGPGTRLLVL.

This clonotype occurred a few times. V and J are TRBV11-2 and TRBJ2-1, with 7 bases fitting TRBD1. V was pared by 6 bases and J by 4 bases, with 15 bases of the junction left unmatched. This CDR3 has 17 residues. The germline V gene encodes CDR1 SGHAT and CDR2 FQNNGV. CDR3 protein: CASSLNSGGEFYNEQFF. For the CDR3, the DNA is TGTGCCAGCAGTTTAAACTCAGGGGGAGAGTTTTACAATGAGCAGTTCTTC.

The chain couples TRBV20-1 to TRBJ2-5; a weak D match, TRBD2 (7 bases). TRBJ2-7 matches the DNA end more closely, so the J call is doubtful. This CDR3 region has 13 residues. CDR1 and CDR2 (germline): DFQATT, SNEGSKA (reference sequence). Here the CDR3 reads CSAGGGGVYEQYF. CDR3 bases: TGCAGTGCTGGGGGGGGCGGGGTTTACGAGCAGTACTTC.

This rearrangement joins TRBV18 to TRBJ2-1; D is unclear. This CDR3 is 13 amino acids long. Germline lookup yields CDR1 KGHSH and CDR2 LQKENI. V was cut by 5 bases and J by 9 bases, with 14 bases left in between. The CDR3 DNA is TGTGCCAGCTCAACCTTAGGTGGGGTTGAGCAGTTCTTC. Its protein product is CASSTLGGVEQFF.

This clonotype was seen more than once but under ten times. The chain combines TRBV15 with TRBJ1-2; no clear D. The CDR3 totals 13 residues. Germline V gene sequence: CDR1 LNHNV, CDR2 YYDKDF (reference sequence). The V gene lost 1 base and the J gene lost 4 bases, with 7 bases spanning the gap. The CDR3, as DNA: TGTGCCACCAGCAGAGGTCGAGGCTATGGCTACACCTTC. Its protein is CATSRGRGYGYTF.